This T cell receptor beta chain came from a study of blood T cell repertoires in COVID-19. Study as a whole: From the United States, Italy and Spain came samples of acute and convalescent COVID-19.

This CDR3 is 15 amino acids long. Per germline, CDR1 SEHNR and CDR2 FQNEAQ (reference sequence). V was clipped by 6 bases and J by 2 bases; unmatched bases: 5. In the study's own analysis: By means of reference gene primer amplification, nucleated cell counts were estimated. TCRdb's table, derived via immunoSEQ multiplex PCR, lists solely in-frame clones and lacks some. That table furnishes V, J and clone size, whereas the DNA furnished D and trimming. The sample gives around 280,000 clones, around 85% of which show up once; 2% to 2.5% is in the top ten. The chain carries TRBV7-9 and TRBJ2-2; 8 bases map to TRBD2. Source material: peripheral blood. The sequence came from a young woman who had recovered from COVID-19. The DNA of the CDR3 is TGTGCCAGCAGGTATACTAGCGGAAACACCGGGGAGCTGTTTTTT. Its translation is CASRYTSGNTGELFF. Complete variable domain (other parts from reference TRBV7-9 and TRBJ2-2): DTGVSQNPRHKITKRGQNVTFRCDPISEHNRLYWYRQTLGQGPEFLTYFQNEAQLEKSRLLSDRFSAERPKGSFSTLEIQRTEQGDSAMYLCASRYTSGNTGELFFGEGSRLTVL.